Listed below are T cell receptor beta chains from one sample, sequenced in a study of T-cell reconstitution after alpha-beta-depleted transplantation in children. TCRdb called the PCR reads again in MiXCR, with one record for every CDR3 protein. The data hold around 400,000 distinct CDR3 sequences, with 20% observed a single time. The specimen comprised PBMCs from the stem cell graft donor, sampled from the stem cell graft. The receptors stem from a human donor who donated a stem cell graft to a child with acute myeloid leukemia. The conserved cysteine and the conserved F or W are not part of the CDR3 here.

>TRBJ2-7|TRBV4-2
ASSQDAGQVAYEQY
>TRBJ2-3|TRBV29-1
SVEEGQLTDTQY
>TRBJ2-7|TRBV4-2
ASSQGTSEAYEQY
>TRBJ2-2|TRBV29-1
SGGDTPTGELF
>TRBJ2-1|TRBV18
ASSPHSGRAFNEQF
>TRBJ2-2|TRBV9
ASSVSGRRTGELF
>TRBJ2-5|TRBV12-3/TRBV12-4
ASRSTGKETQY
>TRBJ2-7|TRBV27
ASSSPQGAGYEQY
>TRBJ2-1|TRBV11-2
ASSLRPSGRAENEQF
>TRBJ2-7|TRBV29-1
SVGKAPRREQY
>TRBJ2-7|TRBV4-3
ASSQDRDDEQY
>TRBJ2-1|TRBV20-1
SARDPGPKLADEQF
>TRBJ2-5|TRBV6-1
ASRFVSQETQY
>TRBJ2-3|TRBV4-2
ASSQGNAGWRDTQY
>TRBJ2-7|TRBV29-1
SGGQGYSYEQY
>TRBJ2-1|TRBV28
ASSLRDRFYNEQF
>TRBJ2-7|TRBV20-1
SASVALNYEQY
>TRBJ2-5|TRBV24-1
ATSDSMMAETQY
>TRBJ1-5|TRBV20-1
SARGNLNQPQH
>TRBJ1-2|TRBV12-3/TRBV12-4
ASSTGQLDRYT
>TRBJ2-1|TRBV7-3
ASSPRTSGRPVYNEQF
>TRBJ2-1|TRBV29-1
SVIAGAWKPGNEQF
>TRBJ2-5|TRBV5-1
ASRSSGQETQY
>TRBJ2-1|TRBV29-1
SVREGKNNEQF
>TRBJ2-1|TRBV4-3
ASSQDWWASGDPDSNEQF